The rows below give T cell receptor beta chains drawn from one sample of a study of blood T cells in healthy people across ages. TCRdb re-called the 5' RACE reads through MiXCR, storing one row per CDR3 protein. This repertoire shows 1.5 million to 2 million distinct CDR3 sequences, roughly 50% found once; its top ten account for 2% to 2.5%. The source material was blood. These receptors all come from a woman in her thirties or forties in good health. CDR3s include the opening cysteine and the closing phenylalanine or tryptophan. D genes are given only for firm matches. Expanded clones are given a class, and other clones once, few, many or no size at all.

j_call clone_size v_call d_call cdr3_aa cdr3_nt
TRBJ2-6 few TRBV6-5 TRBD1 CASSLDRAPGANVLTF TGTGCCAGCAGTCTGGACAGGGCCCCTGGGGCCAACGTCCTGACTTTC
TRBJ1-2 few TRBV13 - CASSFSGEYGYTF TGTGCCAGCAGCTTCTCAGGGGAATATGGCTACACCTTC
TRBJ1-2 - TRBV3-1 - CASSQESGRGSYTF TGTGCCAGCAGCCAAGAGAGTGGACGTGGTAGCTACACCTTC
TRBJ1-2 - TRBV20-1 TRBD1 CSASDRDGYTF TGCAGTGCTAGCGACAGGGATGGCTACACCTTC
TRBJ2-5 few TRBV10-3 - CAISESGPRDGLAKKTQYF TGTGCCATCAGTGAGTCCGGCCCTAGGGACGGCCTAGCGAAGAAGACCCAGTACTTC
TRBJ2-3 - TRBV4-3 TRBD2 CASSHGGAPTDTQYF TGCGCCAGCAGTCACGGGGGGGCCCCCACAGATACGCAGTATTTT
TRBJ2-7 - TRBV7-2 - CASSPVRTYEQYF TGTGCCAGCAGTCCGGTACGGACCTACGAGCAGTACTTC
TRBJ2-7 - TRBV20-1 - CSALGTSRYEQYF TGCAGTGCCTTGGGGACATCTCGCTACGAGCAGTACTTC
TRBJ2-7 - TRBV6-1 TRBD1 CASSVRGPPNYEQYF TGTGCCAGCAGTGTCAGGGGGCCCCCAAACTACGAGCAGTACTTC
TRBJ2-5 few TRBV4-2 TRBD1 CASSHRQGKPQETQYF TGTGCCAGCAGCCATAGACAGGGAAAACCACAAGAGACCCAGTACTTC
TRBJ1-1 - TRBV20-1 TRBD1 CSAPPGDRGLLNTEAFF TGCAGTGCTCCTCCGGGGGACAGGGGGCTTCTGAACACTGAAGCTTTCTTT
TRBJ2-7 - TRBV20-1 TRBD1 CSARLEDRGNLYEQYF TGCAGTGCTCGCCTCGAAGACAGGGGGAATCTTTACGAGCAGTACTTC
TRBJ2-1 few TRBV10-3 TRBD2 CAISGGTSSYNEQFF TGTGCCATCAGCGGCGGGACTAGCTCCTACAATGAGCAGTTCTTC
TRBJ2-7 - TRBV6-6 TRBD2 CASAFGGDGYEQYF TGTGCCAGCGCCTTCGGGGGGGACGGGTACGAGCAGTACTTC
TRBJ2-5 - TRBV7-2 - CASSLEGGPIRETQYF TGTGCCAGCAGCTTAGAGGGGGGCCCTATTCGGGAGACCCAGTACTTC
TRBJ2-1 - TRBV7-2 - CASSGWIGGEQFF TGTGCCAGCAGCGGCTGGATTGGTGGTGAGCAGTTCTTC
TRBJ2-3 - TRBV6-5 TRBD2 CASSYGAAGVTQYF TGTGCCAGCAGTTACGGGGCAGCGGGGGTGACGCAGTATTTT
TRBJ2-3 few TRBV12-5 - CASGPGSDTQYF TGTGCTAGTGGCCCAGGGTCAGATACGCAGTATTTT
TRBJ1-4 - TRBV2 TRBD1 CASRWGQGGEKLFF TGTGCCAGCCGTTGGGGACAGGGAGGGGAAAAACTGTTTTTT
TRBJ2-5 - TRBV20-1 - CSAGHEKYQETQYF TGCAGTGCCGGACATGAGAAGTACCAAGAGACCCAGTACTTC
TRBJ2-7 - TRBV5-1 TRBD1 CASAAVPGTAYEQYF TGCGCCAGCGCAGCGGTCCCCGGGACAGCTTACGAGCAGTACTTC
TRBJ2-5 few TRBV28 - CASTRTRETQYF TGTGCCAGCACCAGGACGAGAGAGACCCAGTACTTC
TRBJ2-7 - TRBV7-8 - CASQWTERGTYEQYF TGTGCCAGCCAGTGGACCGAGAGGGGAACCTACGAGCAGTACTTC
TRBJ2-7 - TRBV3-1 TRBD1 CASSQDLGDSTYEQYF TGTGCCAGCAGCCAAGATTTAGGGGACAGCACGTACGAGCAGTACTTC
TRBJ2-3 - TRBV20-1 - CSAKGFWTDTQYF TGCAGTGCTAAGGGTTTTTGGACAGATACGCAGTATTTT
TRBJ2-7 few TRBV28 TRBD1 CASSLVGQPYEQYF TGTGCCAGCAGTTTAGTGGGACAGCCCTACGAGCAGTACTTC
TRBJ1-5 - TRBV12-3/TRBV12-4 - CASSNHKAARGQPQHF TGTGCCAGCAGCAACCATAAAGCCGCCCGGGGGCAGCCCCAGCATTTT
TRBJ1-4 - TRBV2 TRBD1 CASSLTGVGGEKLFF TGTGCCAGCAGTCTCACAGGGGTTGGCGGTGAAAAACTGTTTTTT
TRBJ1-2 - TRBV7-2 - CASSLEAGNYGYTF TGTGCCAGCAGCTTAGAGGCGGGTAACTATGGCTACACCTTC
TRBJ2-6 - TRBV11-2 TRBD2 CASSRPSGGTYYSGANVLTF TGTGCCAGCAGCCGTCCTAGCGGGGGGACGTATTACTCTGGGGCCAACGTCCTGACTTTC
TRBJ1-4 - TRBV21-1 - CASSKVGRVENEKLFF TGTGCCAGCAGCAAAGTGGGTCGGGTGGAGAATGAAAAACTGTTTTTT
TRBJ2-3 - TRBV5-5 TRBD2 CASSLVPTSGGTDTQYF TGTGCCAGCAGCTTGGTCCCGACTAGCGGGGGAACAGATACGCAGTATTTT
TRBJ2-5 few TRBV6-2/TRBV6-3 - CASTLTRVKETQYF TGTGCCAGCACTCTGACTAGAGTGAAAGAGACCCAGTACTTC
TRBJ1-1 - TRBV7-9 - CASSLWAGSNTEAFF TGTGCCAGCAGCTTATGGGCAGGCTCGAACACTGAAGCTTTCTTT
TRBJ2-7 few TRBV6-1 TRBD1 CASSALDRVYSYEQYF TGTGCCAGCAGTGCCCTGGACAGGGTTTACAGCTACGAGCAGTACTTC
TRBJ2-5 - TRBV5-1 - CASSLASPAGETQYF TGCGCCAGCAGCTTGGCGTCTCCGGCGGGGGAGACCCAGTACTTC
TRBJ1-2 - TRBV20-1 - CSVTQQGVFYEGGYTF TGCAGTGTAACCCAACAGGGTGTTTTTTACGAGGGTGGCTACACCTTC
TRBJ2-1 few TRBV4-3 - CASSPSRVDEQFF TGCGCCAGCAGCCCCAGCAGGGTGGATGAGCAGTTCTTC
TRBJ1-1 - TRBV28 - CASSSSGVLNTEAFF -
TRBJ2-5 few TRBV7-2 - CASSAEPGRQETQYF TGTGCCAGTAGCGCGGAGCCAGGCCGTCAAGAGACCCAGTACTTC
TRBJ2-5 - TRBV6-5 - CASRPQRGTFQETQYF TGTGCCAGCCGTCCCCAAAGAGGCACTTTTCAAGAGACCCAGTACTTC
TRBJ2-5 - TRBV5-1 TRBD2 CASSFERGGLRTRYF TGCGCCAGCAGCTTTGAGCGGGGGGGCCTCAGGACCCGGTACTTC
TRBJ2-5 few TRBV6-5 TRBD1 CASSYYRGSEAQYF TGTGCCAGCAGTTACTACAGGGGGTCGGAGGCCCAGTACTTC
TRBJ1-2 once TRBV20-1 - CSARGLTMNRLNYGYTF TGCAGTGCTAGAGGCTTGACCATGAACAGACTTAACTATGGCTACACCTTC
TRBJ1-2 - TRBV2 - CASFPRRQVWPNYGYTF TGTGCCAGCTTCCCGCGTCGACAGGTGTGGCCTAACTATGGCTACACCTTC
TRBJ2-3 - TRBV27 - CASSSVSSPTDTQYF TGTGCCAGCAGTAGTGTAAGCTCCCCGACAGATACGCAGTATTTT
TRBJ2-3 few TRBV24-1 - CATRKESTDTQYF TGTGCCACCAGGAAGGAGAGCACAGATACGCAGTATTTT
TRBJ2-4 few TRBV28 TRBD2 CASSSTAGGPNIQYF TGTGCCAGCAGTTCCACCGCGGGGGGCCCTAACATTCAGTACTTC